The TCR beta chain described here comes from a study of PD-L1 blockade in urothelial cancer. Time point given: peripheral blood 6 weeks after treatment start. V lost 5 bases to trimming and J lost 8 bases; unmatched junction nucleotides: 9. Germline loops: CDR1 SEHNR, CDR2 FQNEAQ (reference sequence). The CDR3 runs to 14 residues. The method was immunoSEQ multiplex PCR; TCRdb's version includes in-frame clones alone and lacks a portion of them. The table records fewer than 85,000 clones, roughly 90% of them present only once. The clonotype was recovered from a man aged 55 to 70 with urothelial cancer. The sample here was PBMCs, taken around atezolizumab (anti-PD-L1) treatment. This chain uses TRBV7-9 with TRBJ2-1; 7 bases match TRBD2. This CDR3 is CASSRREGRDEQFF. For the CDR3, the DNA is TGTGCCAGCAGCAGGAGGGAGGGCCGGGATGAGCAGTTCTTC.